Listed below are T cell receptor beta chains from one sample, sequenced in a study of blood T cell repertoires in COVID-19. Profiled with immunoSEQ multiplex PCR; TCRdb holds only in-frame clones, not every one. The data contain a few hundred thousand clones, under 90% of them singletons. Sequencing input: PBMCs or T cells enriched from blood (not recorded which). The source is a woman under 40 who had recovered from COVID-19. Both conserved end residues are part of each CDR3. D genes are given only for firm matches. Clone size appears in some rows only: once, few, many, or a class for an expanded clone.

abundance,v_gene,d_gene,j_gene,CDR3aa,CDR3nt
once,TRBV9,TRBD2,TRBJ2-1,CASSVSWGLAGNEQFF,TGTGCCAGCAGCGTATCATGGGGACTAGCTGGCAATGAGCAGTTCTTC
NA,TRBV4-3,TRBD1,TRBJ1-2,CASSQDSGTGYGYTF,TGCGCCAGCAGCCAAGATTCCGGGACAGGGTATGGCTACACCTTC
NA,TRBV5-1,TRBD2,TRBJ2-3,CASSFLPLSGSADTQYF,TGCGCCAGCAGCTTCCTGCCTCTCAGCGGGAGCGCAGATACGCAGTATTTT
NA,TRBV11-2,TRBD1,TRBJ1-1,CASSFTPGQGSEAFF,TGTGCCAGCAGCTTCACCCCAGGACAGGGGTCTGAAGCTTTCTTT
once,TRBV11-2,TRBD2,TRBJ2-1,CASSRTGTSVYNEQFF,TGTGCCAGCAGCCGAACCGGGACTAGCGTTTACAATGAGCAGTTCTTC
NA,TRBV11-2,NA,TRBJ2-7,CASSRERNYEQYF,TGTGCCAGCAGTCGGGAACGGAACTACGAGCAGTACTTC
NA,TRBV11-2,TRBD2,TRBJ2-1,CASSLIYSGRSSHNEQFF,TGTGCCAGCAGCTTAATCTATAGCGGGAGGTCATCCCACAATGAGCAGTTCTTC
NA,TRBV10-3,NA,TRBJ1-1,CAISEGAVDTEAFF,TGTGCCATCAGTGAGGGGGCTGTAGACACTGAAGCTTTCTTT
NA,TRBV7-6,TRBD2,TRBJ2-1,CASSLVAGPPNNEQFF,TGTGCCAGCAGCTTAGTAGCGGGACCCCCCAACAATGAGCAGTTCTTC
NA,TRBV6-5,TRBD1,TRBJ1-5,CASNRQGRLPQHF,TGTGCCAGCAATCGACAGGGGCGCCTGCCCCAGCATTTT
few,TRBV11-2,NA,TRBJ1-1,CASSLTEDSYTEAFF,TGTGCCAGCAGCTTAACCGAGGACAGCTACACTGAAGCTTTCTTT
few,TRBV13,NA,TRBJ1-1,CASSSRIPNTEAFF,TGTGCCAGCAGTTCGCGCATACCGAACACTGAAGCTTTCTTT
once,TRBV5-1,NA,TRBJ2-7,CASSALTQGIEQYF,TGCGCCAGCAGCGCGCTAACCCAGGGGATCGAGCAGTACTTC
once,TRBV4-2,TRBD1,TRBJ1-2,CASSQSGDSRNYGYTF,TGTGCCAGCAGCCAATCCGGGGACAGTCGTAACTATGGCTACACCTTC
NA,TRBV27,TRBD1,TRBJ2-1,CASSSHQLTTGPYNEQFF,TGTGCCAGCAGTTCGCACCAACTTACGACAGGGCCCTACAATGAGCAGTTCTTC
NA,TRBV6-2/TRBV6-3,NA,TRBJ2-1,CASSSFTRNNEQFF,TGTGCCAGCAGTTCCTTCACTAGGAACAATGAGCAGTTCTTC
NA,TRBV18,NA,TRBJ1-5,CASSPPAVVNQPQHF,TGTGCCAGCTCACCACCGGCAGTCGTGAATCAGCCCCAGCATTTT
NA,TRBV9,NA,TRBJ2-2,CASSFRGGGGELFF,TGTGCCAGCAGCTTCAGGGGCGGTGGCGGGGAGCTGTTTTTT
NA,TRBV18,NA,TRBJ1-2,CASSPPTALSGGYTF,TGTGCCAGCTCACCACCCACCGCGCTTAGCGGTGGCTACACCTTC
NA,TRBV5-1,NA,TRBJ1-3,CASSLLESSNTIYF,TGCGCCAGCAGCTTATTGGAGAGCTCTAACACCATATATTTT
NA,TRBV19,NA,TRBJ1-5,CASSFQGQPQHF,TGTGCCAGTAGTTTCCAGGGCCAGCCCCAGCATTTT
NA,TRBV19,NA,TRBJ1-4,CASSIAGGDNEKLFF,TGTGCCAGTAGTATAGCGGGTGGAGACAATGAAAAACTGTTTTTT
NA,TRBV6-5,NA,TRBJ2-7,CASSHDAGSSYEQYF,TGTGCCAGCAGCCACGATGCAGGAAGCTCCTACGAGCAGTACTTC
NA,TRBV4-1,NA,TRBJ2-7,CASSQFMLAGGEQYF,TGCGCCAGCAGCCAATTTATGCTAGCCGGGGGCGAGCAGTACTTC
few,TRBV2,NA,TRBJ1-1,CASRPGQRRSEAFF,TGTGCCAGCAGGCCGGGACAAAGGAGAAGTGAAGCTTTCTTT
NA,TRBV19,NA,TRBJ2-2,CATKQTGIANTGELFF,TGTGCCACCAAACAGACGGGAATAGCGAACACCGGGGAGCTGTTTTTT
NA,TRBV3-1/TRBV3-2,TRBD1,TRBJ1-4,CASSQGRQGNEKLFF,TGTGCCAGCAGCCAGGGCAGACAGGGGAATGAAAAACTGTTTTTT
NA,TRBV28,NA,TRBJ2-7,CASSLSGLRSYEQYF,TGTGCCAGCAGTCTCAGCGGGCTACGCTCCTACGAGCAGTACTTC
once,TRBV19,NA,TRBJ2-1,CATRGTRTGNEQFF,TGTGCCACCAGGGGGACTAGAACTGGGAATGAGCAGTTCTTC
once,TRBV5-1,TRBD2,TRBJ2-1,CASSLVLVAGGTNEQFF,TGCGCCAGCAGCTTGGTGCTGGTAGCGGGAGGGACCAATGAGCAGTTCTTC
few,TRBV30,NA,TRBJ1-1,CAFEDTEAFF,TGTGCCTTTGAGGACACTGAAGCTTTCTTT
NA,TRBV30,TRBD1,TRBJ2-7,CAWGRSMFGTGDRNEQYF,TGTGCCTGGGGAAGATCTATGTTCGGGACAGGGGATCGCAACGAGCAGTACTTC
NA,TRBV28,TRBD1,TRBJ2-7,CASRSSGGTGGRRYEQYF,TGTGCCAGCAGATCTAGCGGTGGGACAGGGGGCAGAAGGTACGAGCAGTACTTC
few,TRBV29-1,NA,TRBJ1-5,CSVQTDTSNQPQHF,TGCAGCGTGCAAACTGACACTAGCAATCAGCCCCAGCATTTT
NA,TRBV3-1/TRBV3-2,NA,TRBJ1-2,CASSLTLTRNYGYTF,TGTGCCAGCAGCCTTACCCTCACACGCAACTATGGCTACACCTTC
NA,TRBV7-2,TRBD2,TRBJ2-5,CASCNSGGKETQYF,TGTGCCAGCTGTAACTCGGGGGGGAAAGAGACCCAGTACTTC
NA,TRBV27,NA,TRBJ1-2,CASSSILNYGYTF,TGTGCCAGCAGTTCTATCCTTAACTATGGCTACACCTTC
NA,TRBV2,TRBD2,TRBJ2-5,CASSEEWLAGVTATQYF,TGTGCCAGCAGTGAAGAGTGGTTAGCGGGAGTTACAGCGACCCAGTACTTC
NA,TRBV14,NA,TRBJ1-2,CASSNLDWQGPRGYTF,TGTGCCAGCAGCAATCTCGATTGGCAGGGCCCACGGGGCTACACCTTC
NA,TRBV27,NA,TRBJ1-6,CASSYRQISPLHF,TGTGCCAGCAGTTACAGACAGATTTCACCCCTCCACTTT
NA,TRBV18,TRBD1,TRBJ1-1,CASSPLSGTGLRSTEAFF,TGTGCCAGCTCACCACTCTCCGGGACAGGGTTACGGAGCACTGAAGCTTTCTTT
NA,TRBV5-1,TRBD1,TRBJ2-4,CASSSGTELAKNIQYF,TGCGCCAGCAGCTCGGGGACAGAACTAGCCAAAAACATTCAGTACTTC
NA,TRBV4-3,NA,TRBJ2-7,CASSQDTGTYEQYF,TGCGCCAGCAGCCAGGACACAGGGACCTACGAGCAGTACTTC